The text below deals with one TCR beta chain. Its cognate antigen is unknown. The source of the sample is a study of T-cell memory formation after mild COVID-19. Study overall: Among the donors, TCR clusters were largely specific to each donor.

The CDR3 is 15 residues long. The ends were cut back, 5 bases at V and 2 bases at J, with 16 bases in the middle. Per the germline V gene, CDR1 is MNHEY and CDR2 is SMNVEV (reference sequence). Findings of the study overall: CD4/CD8 balance characterized clones contracting day 15 to 85, and CD4+ skew characterized later expanders. Still unconfirmed is whether the second-wave clones peaking on day 37 recognized SARS-CoV-2.

cDNA libraries for TCR alpha and TCR beta, carrying sample barcodes and UMIs, came from 5'RACE with constant-segment primers. TCRdb reprocessed the 5' RACE reads with MiXCR, giving one entry per CDR3 protein. The data show fewer than 150,000 distinct CDR3 sequences, with 13% to 15% seen just once and 28% held by the top ten. The chain couples TRBV27 to TRBJ2-7, with a possible D match to TRBD2 (6 bases). This receptor was obtained from an adult woman who had mild COVID-19 (a few samples of this study predate the infection). Cell type and time point are not known. Specimen: PBMCs or a T cell subset sorted from them (not recorded which). The CDR3 protein is CASSPGGSGAYEQYF. The CDR3 DNA is TGTGCCAGCAGTCCCGGTGGTAGCGGAGCCTACGAGCAGTACTTC.